The 16 T cell receptor beta chains below come from one sample, sequenced in a study of cytomegalovirus exposure and HLA in healthy donors. PCR amplification relied on 60 Vbeta primers (plus 13 Jbeta primers). Profiling relied on immunoSEQ multiplex PCR, and the TCRdb table lists in-frame clones only, not all of them. The table lists 99,000 or so clones, about four fifths of them singletons. Sequencing input: PBMCs. These receptors were obtained from a man aged 25-40 years in good health and CMV-seronegative.

This chain uses TRBV7-6 with TRBJ2-1; TRBD1 aligns across 10 bases. J was trimmed by 2 bases and V by 8 bases; bases with no gene match: 6. CDR1 SGHVS and CDR2 FNYEAQ come from the germline V gene. There are 15 residues in the CDR3. CDR3: CASRTGTGAYNEQFF. CDR3 DNA sequence: TGTGCCAGCCGGACCGGGACAGGGGCCTACAATGAGCAGTTCTTC.

The V and J genes are TRBV29-1 and TRBJ2-5; 8 bases match TRBD1. From germline, CDR1 is SQVTM and CDR2 ANQGSEA. The CDR3 consists of 16 residues. Unmatched junction bases numbered 15, after V lost 4 bases and J lost 5 bases. The CDR3 coding sequence is TGCAGCGTTGGGAGTGGGTTCGGACAGGGAGGTGAGACCCAGTACTTC. Residues: CSVGSGFGQGGETQYF.

This sequence joins TRBV28 and TRBJ1-5, with 10 bases matching TRBD1. Germline V lookup: CDR1 MDHEN, CDR2 SYDVKM. Germline trimming cut 5 bases from V and 3 bases from J; bases unmatched to any gene: 4. There are 15 residues in the CDR3. The CDR3 DNA is TGTGCCAGCAGTCCGGGACAGGGGAACAATCAGCCCCAGCATTTT. It yields the protein CASSPGQGNNQPQHF.

The chain recombines TRBV18 with TRBJ1-3; 7 bases map to TRBD1. V shed 3 bases and J 2 bases; nucleotides not matched to a gene: 10. Germline loops: CDR1 KGHSH, CDR2 LQKENI. The CDR3 totals 17 residues. The CDR3 DNA is TGTGCCAGCTCACCGCTAAGGGACAGCAATGCTGGAAACACCATATATTTT. Residues: CASSPLRDSNAGNTIYF.

This chain links TRBV5-1 with TRBJ1-3; D remains unclear. Germline values: CDR1 SGHRS, CDR2 YFSETQ. The ends were cut back, 0 bases at V and 0 bases at J, with 4 bases in the middle. This CDR3 comprises 14 residues. In nucleotides, the CDR3 is TGCGCCAGCAGCTTGGACAGCTCTGGAAACACCATATATTTT. Amino acid sequence: CASSLDSSGNTIYF.

The chain has TRBV11-3 and TRBJ2-3; D is perhaps TRBD2 (6 bases). V lost 1 base and J lost 1, with 15 bases in between. The germline V gene encodes CDR1 SGHNT and CDR2 YENEEA. The CDR3 is 17 amino acids. Here the CDR3 DNA reads TGTGCCAGCAGCTTAGGCCTAGCGAGTTGGGGCACAGATACGCAGTATTTT. Its protein is CASSLGLASWGTDTQYF.

This clone appeared a few times. The genes are TRBV29-1 and TRBJ2-2; 8 nucleotides agree with TRBD2. Germline V gene sequence: CDR1 SQVTM, CDR2 ANQGSEA. CDR3 length equals 16 residues. Trimming cost V 3 bases and J 2 bases; bases outside gene matches: 8. The CDR3 loop is CSVDLTGTRNTGELFF. The CDR3 DNA sequence: TGCAGCGTTGATCTGACCGGGACTAGAAACACCGGGGAGCTGTTTTTT.

The table lists this clone with a few counts. The chain has TRBV13 and TRBJ1-6; D is perhaps TRBD1 (6 bases). This CDR3 has 18 amino acids. The germline V gene has CDR1 PRHDT and CDR2 FYEKMQ (reference sequence). V was shortened by 3 bases and J by 9 bases, with 24 bases between the two germline ends. The CDR3 DNA reads TGTGCCAGCAGCTTGGCGGGGGGTCGGGGGCGATCCGGTTCACCCCTCCACTTT. It encodes CASSLAGGRGRSGSPLHF.

This clone appeared once. V usage is TRBV6-1 and J usage is TRBJ1-2; 10 bases fit TRBD1. Trimming removed 6 bases from V and 5 bases from J; junction bases left unmatched: 6. From germline, CDR1 is MNHNS and CDR2 SASEGT. CDR3 length: 14 amino acids. The CDR3 is CASRTGTGAYGYTF. The CDR3 nucleotides are TGTGCCAGCAGGACCGGGACAGGGGCTTATGGCTACACCTTC.

The J gene is TRBJ2-6, the V gene TRBV2; D unresolved. The CDR3 runs to 13 residues. The V and J ends lost 6 bases and 0 bases respectively, with 3 bases between them. CDR1 and CDR2 (germline): SNHLY, FYNNEI. The CDR3 coding sequence is TGTGCCAGCAGCAACTCTGGGGCCAACGTCCTGACTTTC. Its protein product is CASSNSGANVLTF.

This clone was seen only a few times. The chain joins TRBV10-3 to TRBJ1-1, with a possible D match to TRBD1 (6 bases). The germline V gene encodes CDR1 ENHRY and CDR2 SYGVKD. The V gene lost 1 base and the J gene lost 4 bases, with 10 bases spanning the gap. The CDR3 has 14 amino acids. CDR3 protein: CAISEWGGSTEAFF. The CDR3 nucleotides are TGTGCCATCAGTGAGTGGGGGGGCAGCACTGAAGCTTTCTTT.

The chain links TRBV7-9 to TRBJ1-1, with a weak D call TRBD1 (6 bases). This CDR3 region has 16 residues. Trimming removed 5 bases at V and 0 bases at J, with 16 bases between. Germline loops: CDR1 SEHNR, CDR2 FQNEAQ (reference sequence). As DNA, the CDR3 is TGTGCCAGCAGCCCTAGAGGCGGACAGATGAACACTGAAGCTTTCTTT. Translated: CASSPRGGQMNTEAFF.

The chain uses TRBV18 and TRBJ2-7; D uncertain. The CDR3 spans 14 residues. Trimming removed 0 bases from V and 6 bases from J, with 12 bases in between. Looked up from germline, CDR1 is KGHSH and CDR2 is LQKENI. This CDR3 is CASSPPSVDGEQYF. The CDR3 DNA reads TGTGCCAGCTCACCACCTTCAGTTGATGGCGAGCAGTACTTC.

This clone occurred a few times. The chain joins TRBV6-1 to TRBJ2-1; the match to TRBD1 covers 9 bases. The CDR3 runs to 17 residues. Germline CDR1 MNHNS, CDR2 SASEGT. V gave up 3 bases and J gave up 0 bases; unmatched junction bases: 6. The CDR3 loop reads CASSEGQGHSSYNEQFF. Here the CDR3 DNA reads TGTGCCAGCAGTGAGGGACAGGGCCACAGCTCCTACAATGAGCAGTTCTTC.

This clone was detected only a few times. The rearrangement links TRBV5-4 to TRBJ2-2; 7 bases align to TRBD1. CDR3 length: 15 residues. The germline CDR1 and CDR2 sequences are SGHNT and YYREEE (reference sequence). V dropped 4 bases and J dropped 2; count of bases not matched to a gene: 5. The CDR3 protein is CASSAGTVNTGELFF. The DNA for the CDR3 is TGTGCCAGCAGCGCCGGGACAGTTAACACCGGGGAGCTGTTTTTT.

The chain links TRBV29-1 to TRBJ2-3; D possibly corresponds to TRBD2 (5 bases). Trimming removed 4 bases from V and 6 bases from J, with 5 bases in between. The CDR3 length is 10 residues. CDR1 SQVTM and CDR2 ANQGSEA come from the germline V gene. CDR3 amino acids: CSVGGDTQYF. For the CDR3, the DNA is TGCAGCGTTGGAGGGGATACGCAGTATTTT.